One sample yielded the 22 T cell receptor beta chains listed below, sequenced in a study of blood T cell repertoires in COVID-19. This table comes from immunoSEQ multiplex PCR, and its TCRdb copy is limited to in-frame clones, with some not included. The sample records some 250,000 clones, roughly 80% being singletons. Material: peripheral blood. The receptor set was obtained from a woman older than 75 with COVID-19, enrolled during active disease.

The V and J genes are TRBV14 and TRBJ2-7; 8 nucleotides agree with TRBD1. Trimming cost V 6 bases and J 6 bases; bases outside gene matches: 7. This CDR3 has 13 amino acids. The germline gives CDR1 SGHDN, CDR2 FVKESK. The CDR3 nucleotides are TGTGCCAGCAGGTGGTCAGGGGGCGGCGAGCAGTACTTC. Its protein product is CASRWSGGGEQYF.

The chain has TRBV11-1 and TRBJ2-1; possible D gene TRBD2, 5 bases. V lost 10 bases to trimming and J lost 7 bases, with 20 bases between them. Germline assignment: CDR1 SGHAT and CDR2 FQDESV (reference sequence). This CDR3 contains 14 residues. CDR3 sequence reads: CATTGSVGKNEQFF. CDR3 coding DNA: TGTGCCACCACGGGTAGCGTGGGAAAGAATGAGCAGTTCTTC.

This clone has more than one count but fewer than ten. The rearrangement links TRBV28 to TRBJ1-6, with D perhaps TRBD1 (6 bases). The CDR3 sequence is 18 residues long. CDR1 MDHEN and CDR2 SYDVKM come from the germline V gene. Trimming took 5 bases from V and 6 from J, leaving 23 bases between them. For the CDR3, the DNA is TGTGCCAGCAGTACCCGAGGGGGGGGTGTTGTTCGTAATTCACCCCTCCACTTT. Its protein is CASSTRGGGVVRNSPLHF.

The rearrangement uses TRBV19 and TRBJ1-5; D gene uncertain. Germline V gene sequence: CDR1 LNHDA, CDR2 SQIVND (reference sequence). V lost 1 base to trimming and J lost 1 base, with 8 bases between them. The CDR3 totals 15 residues. The CDR3 region is CASSIGSGSNQPQHF. Here the CDR3 DNA reads TGTGCCAGTAGTATAGGGTCGGGAAGCAATCAGCCCCAGCATTTT.

V usage is TRBV2 and J usage is TRBJ1-5; 8 positions agree with TRBD1. This CDR3 is 15 amino acids long. The germline V gene encodes CDR1 SNHLY and CDR2 FYNNEI. V lost 6 bases to trimming and J lost 0 bases; unmatched junction nucleotides: 4. The CDR3 is CASRGTGYSNQPQHF. The CDR3 bases are TGTGCCAGCAGGGGGACAGGATATAGCAATCAGCCCCAGCATTTT.

The V gene is TRBV5-1, the J gene TRBJ2-5, with D possibly being TRBD1 (7 bases). The CDR3 extends over 15 amino acids. Per germline, CDR1 SGHRS and CDR2 YFSETQ. V was clipped by 4 bases and J by 1 base, with 14 bases between them. The chain's CDR3 is CASSQGGQFQETQYF. The CDR3 nucleotides are TGCGCCAGCAGCCAGGGGGGACAGTTCCAAGAGACCCAGTACTTC. The whole variable domain, filled in from reference TRBV5-1 and TRBJ2-5, reads KAGVTQTPRYLIKTRGQQVTLSCSPISGHRSVSWYQQTPGQGLQFLFEYFSETQRNKGNFPGRFSGRQFSNSRSEMNVSTLELGDSALYLCASSQGGQFQETQYFGPGTRLLVL.

The rearrangement links TRBV7-2 to TRBJ1-2; the D gene is possibly TRBD1 (6 bases). Trimming pared 4 bases from V and 1 base from J, leaving 10 bases between. Germline V lookup: CDR1 SGHTA, CDR2 FQGNSA. CDR3 length: 14 residues. The CDR3 region is CASSSDRLNYGYTF. The CDR3 region has the DNA TGTGCCAGCAGCTCGGACAGACTTAACTATGGCTACACCTTC.

The chain uses TRBV7-2 and TRBJ1-2; 7 nucleotides agree with TRBD1. V lost 5 bases and J lost 2; bases outside the gene matches: 5. The CDR3 has 14 amino acids. In germline, CDR1 is SGHTA, CDR2 FQGNSA. Here the CDR3 DNA reads TGTGCCAGCAGCCCCCCGGGACAGAACTATGGCTACACCTTC. Protein product: CASSPPGQNYGYTF.

This clone was found once. The chain has TRBV7-2 and TRBJ2-1; 9 bases are shared with TRBD1. V gave up 5 bases and J gave up 5 bases; unmatched junction bases: 7. CDR3 length equals 15 residues. Germline V gives CDR1 SGHTA, CDR2 FQGNSA. Written as DNA, the CDR3 is TGTGCCAGCAGCCCGAGACAGGGGGGACACAATGAGCAGTTCTTC. Its protein product is CASSPRQGGHNEQFF.

V usage is TRBV5-1 and J usage is TRBJ2-2; 7 bases line up with TRBD1. The junction had 10 bases not matched to a gene; V was cut back by 6 bases and J by 5 bases. The V gene's germline CDR1 is SGHRS and CDR2 YFSETQ. This CDR3 comprises 15 residues. The chain's CDR3 is CASIDRAPGTGELFF. As DNA, the CDR3 is TGCGCCAGCATAGACAGGGCCCCGGGGACCGGGGAGCTGTTTTTT.

This chain links TRBV3-1 (or the pseudogene TRBV3-2) with TRBJ2-7; D is uncertain. V lost 1 base and J 1 base, leaving 8 bases between the germline ends. Germline-derived CDR1 and CDR2 are LGHDT and YNNKEL (reference sequence). This CDR3 contains 14 residues. The CDR3 is CASSQALPSYEQYF. CDR3 nucleotides: TGTGCCAGCAGCCAAGCTCTACCTTCCTACGAGCAGTACTTC.

This clone was observed a few times. This rearrangement joins TRBV19 to TRBJ2-3; 8 nucleotides match TRBD2. Trimming took 5 bases from V and 4 from J; bases not matched to a gene: 8. Looked up from germline, CDR1 is LNHDA and CDR2 is SQIVND (reference sequence). The CDR3 consists of 15 residues. DNA for the CDR3: TGTGCCAGTAGTGTGGCGGGGGGAGGGTCAGATACGCAGTATTTT. Translated: CASSVAGGGSDTQYF.

The genes are TRBV18 and TRBJ1-2, with 7 bases identical to TRBD1. The CDR3 covers 14 residues. CDR1 and CDR2 from the germline V gene are KGHSH and LQKENI. J gave up 5 bases and V 1 base, and 4 bases lay outside the gene matches. The CDR3 coding sequence is TGTGCCAGCTCACCACGACAGGGTGTGTATGGCTACACCTTC. Translated, it gives CASSPRQGVYGYTF.

As concerns this clone: Other DNA variants within this sample encode the same CDR3. The V gene is TRBV7-9, the J gene TRBJ2-6; D remains ambiguous. CDR3 length: 13 residues. Trimming left V 5 bases short and J 1 base short, with 3 bases between. The germline V gene encodes CDR1 SEHNR and CDR2 FQNEAQ (reference sequence). The CDR3 sequence: CASSPSGANVLTF. The CDR3 DNA reads as TGTGCCAGCAGCCCATCTGGGGCCAACGTCCTGACTTTC.

The chain couples TRBV25-1 to TRBJ1-2; a weak D match, TRBD1 (5 bases). V was trimmed by 6 bases and J by 7 bases, leaving 12 bases between them. Germline CDR1 MGHDK, CDR2 SYGVNS. This CDR3 contains 12 residues. The CDR3 bases are TGTGCCAGCAGGACAGATCGTGCTGGCTACACCTTC. It encodes CASRTDRAGYTF.

This clone was detected only once. DNA of the CDR3: TGTGCCAGCTCCCCTAATAATGAAAAACTGTTTTTT. Translation gives CASSPNNEKLFF. This chain joins TRBV10-3 and TRBJ1-4; D is unclear. Germline values: CDR1 ENHRY, CDR2 SYGVKD. Trimming removed 10 bases from V and 4 bases from J, with 10 bases in between. The CDR3 contains 12 residues.

The chain couples TRBV4-3 to TRBJ2-2; possibly TRBD2 for D (5 bases). Between the trimmed V and J ends, which lost 0 bases and 5 bases, there was a span of 10 bases. The CDR3 consists of 15 residues. Germline CDR1 is LGHNA and CDR2 is YSLEER. CDR3 amino acids: CASSQDGIPTGELFF. The CDR3 coding sequence is TGCGCCAGCAGCCAAGACGGGATCCCAACCGGGGAGCTGTTTTTT.

The chain is built from TRBV15 and TRBJ1-2; 11 positions agree with TRBD1. Trimming at V came to 4 bases and at J to 8 bases, leaving 3 bases not matched to a gene. The germline V gene has CDR1 LNHNV and CDR2 YYDKDF (reference sequence). CDR3 size: 13 residues. The CDR3 DNA follows: TGTGCCACCAGCACCCGGACAGGGGGCGGCTACACCTTC. Translation gives CATSTRTGGGYTF.

The chain carries TRBV11-1 and TRBJ2-1, with 8 bases lining up with TRBD2. V shed 4 bases and J 3 bases; nucleotides not matched to a gene: 2. The CDR3 spans 14 residues. Germline CDR1 and CDR2: SGHAT and FQDESV (reference sequence). CDR3 DNA: TGTGCCAGCAGCTCCGGGACTAGCTACAATGAGCAGTTCTTC. Its protein is CASSSGTSYNEQFF.

J is TRBJ2-1 and V is TRBV10-3; TRBD1 agrees at 8 bases. The V gene end was trimmed by 8 bases and the J gene end by 5 bases; junction bases not matched to a gene: 5. The length of the CDR3 is 13 residues. Germline assignment: CDR1 ENHRY and CDR2 SYGVKD. CDR3 region: CAISGGPDNEQFF. CDR3 in DNA: TGTGCCATCTCAGGGGGCCCGGACAATGAGCAGTTCTTC.

The CDR3 DNA is TGTGCCACCAGCAGGGACAGGGGGCCCTCCTACGAGCAGTACTTC. Amino acid sequence: CATSRDRGPSYEQYF. The chain uses TRBV15 and TRBJ2-7, with 11 bases aligning to TRBD1. Germline lookup yields CDR1 LNHNV and CDR2 YYDKDF (reference sequence). The J segment lost 0 bases and the V segment lost 3 bases, leaving 1 base of the junction unmatched. The CDR3 sequence is 15 residues long.

V usage is TRBV7-8 and J usage is TRBJ2-3, with 12 bases lining up with TRBD2. The junction had 9 bases not matched to a gene; V was cut back by 4 bases and J by 7 bases. CDR1 is SGHVS, CDR2 FQNEAQ, per germline. This CDR3 comprises 16 residues. The CDR3 reads CASSSSLAGGRYTQYF. CDR3 sequence (DNA): TGTGCCAGCAGCTCCTCCCTAGCGGGAGGGAGGTATACGCAGTATTTT. The full variable domain, its missing parts supplied by reference TRBV7-8 and TRBJ2-3, is GAGVSQSPRYKVAKRGQDVALRCDPISGHVSLFWYQQALGQGPEFLTYFQNEAQLDKSGLPSDRFFAERPEGSVSTLKIQRTQQEDSAVYLCASSSSLAGGRYTQYFGPGTRLTVL.